This T cell receptor beta chain originates from a study of graft-versus-host responses after intestinal transplantation. Study overall: The recipients all started with anti-thymocyte globulin induction and then took tacrolimus and steroids for roughly three years.

TCRdb's copy holds only in-frame clones and misses some; the assay was immunoSEQ multiplex PCR. The table has 21,000 or so clones, 89% seen once. Germline CDR1 and CDR2: SNHLY and FYNNEI. V lost 4 bases, J lost 4 bases, and 14 bases lay in between. The length of the CDR3 is 16 residues. This clonotype was obtained from a human patient who received an intestinal transplant, so some T cells may come from the graft donor. The source was PBMCs, collected roughly 65 days after intestinal transplantation. This rearrangement joins TRBV2 to TRBJ1-6; D unclear. CDR3 in amino acids: CASSVSSSPYNSPLHF. Written as DNA, the CDR3 is TGTGCCAGCAGTGTGAGCTCTTCCCCGTATAATTCACCCCTCCACTTT.